A selection of T cell receptor beta chains follows, all from one sample in a study of cytomegalovirus exposure and HLA in healthy donors. Repertoires were generated with immunoSEQ multiplex PCR, while TCRdb's copy carries only in-frame clones and drops some. The table has about 130,000 clones, around three quarters seen once. The sequencing input was PBMCs. Receptors were obtained from a man in his forties in good health and CMV-seronegative. Both conserved end residues are part of each CDR3. Fields, in order: J gene, V gene, clone size, D gene, CDR3 DNA, CDR3 protein. The D gene is left open where the match is weak. Part of the rows lack a size; the others show once, few, many or a class for expanded clones.

TRBJ2-2 | TRBV7-9 | . | . | TGTGCCAGCAGCAGGGGGACCGGGGAGCTGTTTTTT | CASSRGTGELFF
TRBJ2-5 | TRBV30 | . | . | TGTGCCTGGGATTTGGGGGGTCAAGAGACCCAGTACTTC | CAWDLGGQETQYF
TRBJ1-6 | TRBV6-6 | . | TRBD1 | TGTGCCAGCAGTAACGGACAGGGGAATTCACCCCTCCACTTT | CASSNGQGNSPLHF
TRBJ2-5 | TRBV7-9 | . | TRBD1 | TGTGCCAGCAGCTTAAGCAGGGGGCGACGAGAGACCCAGTACTTC | CASSLSRGRRETQYF
TRBJ2-1 | TRBV27 | few | TRBD2 | TGTGCCAGCAGTTTAGGTCAAGCGGGAGGGAGGAATGAGCAGTTCTTC | CASSLGQAGGRNEQFF
TRBJ2-3 | TRBV7-3 | . | TRBD1 | TGTGCCAGCAGCTTAATGACAGGGAACACAGATACGCAGTATTTT | CASSLMTGNTDTQYF
TRBJ1-2 | TRBV9 | . | . | TGTGCCAGCAGCGTATCAGGCAACTATGGCTACACCTTC | CASSVSGNYGYTF
TRBJ2-5 | TRBV11-2 | . | . | TGTGCCAGCAGCAATCGCAAGACAGGGACTGAGACCCAGTACTTC | CASSNRKTGTETQYF
TRBJ2-7 | TRBV28 | . | . | TGTGCCAGCAGTTCGCCTGGGGACTCCGAGCAGTACTTC | CASSSPGDSEQYF
TRBJ2-2 | TRBV28 | . | TRBD2 | TGTGCCAGCAGTTTATGGGGGGGGAGAGGCCCCGGGGAGCTGTTTTTT | CASSLWGGRGPGELFF
TRBJ1-6 | TRBV7-2 | . | . | TGTGCCAGCAGCTTAGGGAGTTATAATTCGCCCCTCCACTTT | CASSLGSYNSPLHF
TRBJ2-5 | TRBV27 | . | TRBD1 | TGTGCCAGCAGCCAATGGGGGACAGCGAAAGAGACCCAGTACTTC | CASSQWGTAKETQYF
TRBJ2-7 | TRBV6-5 | . | TRBD1 | TGTGCCAGCAGTACCCCGGGACAGAGAAACGAGCAGTACTTC | CASSTPGQRNEQYF
TRBJ2-7 | TRBV28 | . | TRBD2 | TGTGCCAGCAGCCAAGGGGCTAGCGGTAACATATACGAGCAGTACTTC | CASSQGASGNIYEQYF
TRBJ2-1 | TRBV5-1 | once | TRBD2 | TGCGCCAGCAGCTTGCCCGGGACTAGCGGCCACAATGAGCAGTTCTTC | CASSLPGTSGHNEQFF
TRBJ1-4 | TRBV29-1 | medium-sized | . | TGCAGCGTCCTGTGGGCATTAGGAGAAAAACTGTTTTTT | CSVLWALGEKLFF
TRBJ2-7 | TRBV12-2 | . | . | TGTGCAAGTCGCTTAATCGAGGAAGCGGGAGGGAGTGACGAGCAGTACTTC | CASRLIEEAGGSDEQYF
TRBJ2-3 | TRBV6-6 | . | TRBD2 | TGTGCCAGCAGTTACTCTAGCGGGGATACGCAGTATTTT | CASSYSSGDTQYF
TRBJ2-3 | TRBV5-1 | . | TRBD1 | TGCGCCAGCAGCCGAAGACAGGGCCCCGATACGCAGTATTTT | CASSRRQGPDTQYF
TRBJ1-5 | TRBV7-2 | . | . | TGTGCCAGCAGCCTCCGGGACAATCAGCCCCAGCATTTT | CASSLRDNQPQHF
TRBJ2-7 | TRBV4-1 | . | TRBD2 | TGCGCCAGCAGCCAAACGGTAGGAGCTAGCGGGGGGTTCCTCTACGAGCAGTACTTC | CASSQTVGASGGFLYEQYF
TRBJ1-5 | TRBV7-2 | . | . | TGTGCCAGCAGCTTAGGGGGGCAGGGTCAGCCCCAGCATTTT | CASSLGGQGQPQHF
TRBJ1-2 | TRBV28 | . | . | TGTGCCAGCAGTAAGCTCTATGGCTACACCTTC | CASSKLYGYTF
TRBJ2-3 | TRBV6-5 | . | TRBD2 | TGTGCCAGCAGTTCGGGACTAGCGGTTACAGATACGCAGTATTTT | CASSSGLAVTDTQYF
TRBJ2-7 | TRBV15 | few | TRBD1 | TGTGCCACCAGCAGAGGAGCTACCGGGACAGGGAGGCTCGAGCAGTACTTC | CATSRGATGTGRLEQYF
TRBJ2-5 | TRBV19 | . | TRBD2 | TGTGCCACTAGCGGGGGGGCACAAGAGACCCAGTACTTC | CATSGGAQETQYF
TRBJ2-7 | TRBV15 | . | . | TGTGCCACCAGCAGATCCCAGGGTATCGCCTACGAGCAGTACTTC | CATSRSQGIAYEQYF
TRBJ2-3 | TRBV29-1 | once | . | TGCAGCGTTCAGGGCGGTAGCACAGATACGCAGTATTTT | CSVQGGSTDTQYF